The sample holds one count of the clone carrying this TCR beta chain. The data were obtained in a study of blood T cell repertoires in COVID-19. Across the whole study: The analysed material was cDNA or gDNA that came from T cells, B-cell-depleted T cells, or PBMCs.

Original methodology: Estimation of nucleated cell counts was performed using reference gene primer amplification. The data were produced by immunoSEQ multiplex PCR, yet TCRdb's version contains in-frame clones alone and is incomplete. V and J calls plus clone size are reproduced from that table; the DNA served to infer D and trimming. Counted here are roughly 250,000 clones, about 88% occurring once; the ten biggest clones make up 2% to 2.5%. This CDR3 has 15 amino acids. Per germline, CDR1 MNHEY and CDR2 SVGEGT. V shed 3 bases and J 4 bases; nucleotides not matched to a gene: 7. J is TRBJ2-7 and V is TRBV6-2 or TRBV6-3; 9 nucleotides match TRBD2. This TCR was recovered from a woman between 40 and 55 years old who had recovered from COVID-19. The specimen sequenced was peripheral blood. The CDR3 DNA reads as TGTGCCAGCAGTTATGCGGCGGGAGGGATGTACGAGCAGTACTTC. Protein sequence: CASSYAAGGMYEQYF.